The 18 T cell receptor beta chains listed next were all sequenced from one sample in a study of vaccination and CD4 T cells after COVID-19. The Oncomine TCR Beta short-read assay was what sequenced the DNA obtained from cultured CD4+ T cells. TCRdb recomputed calls from the PCR reads with MiXCR, one row per CDR3 protein. The data show roughly 17,000 distinct CDR3 sequences, just under 55% seen once. This sample's treatment: roughly 11-day PBMC culture with coronavirus spike peptide pools or control peptides (ViraFEST assay). Their recognized antigens are unknown. The sample was CD4+ T cells from blood, cultured in vitro. The receptors come from a human donor who had recovered from COVID-19.

The J gene is TRBJ1-6, the V gene TRBV14, with TRBD1 matching 7 bases. This CDR3 comprises 16 residues. V trimming: 0 bases; J trimming: 7 bases; junction bases outside the gene matches: 6. The germline CDR1 and CDR2 sequences are SGHDN and FVKESK. CDR3 protein: CASSQEAGTANSPLHF. The DNA for the CDR3 is TGTGCCAGCAGCCAAGAGGCCGGGACAGCAAATTCACCCCTCCACTTT.

This clonotype has more than one count but fewer than ten. This chain uses TRBV7-9 with TRBJ2-7; D might be TRBD2 (5 bases). V gave up 3 bases and J gave up 3 bases, with 6 bases separating them. CDR1 and CDR2 from the germline V gene are SEHNR and FQNEAQ (reference sequence). The CDR3 totals 12 residues. The CDR3 coding sequence is TGTGCCAGCAGCTTTAGCGTCTACGAGCAGTACTTC. Translating gives CASSFSVYEQYF.

V and J are TRBV20-1 and TRBJ2-1; 8 nucleotides align to TRBD1. Germline values: CDR1 DFQATT, CDR2 SNEGSKA (reference sequence). After removal of 5 bases from V and 8 bases from J, the junction contained 5 bases not matched to a gene. The CDR3 totals 12 residues. In DNA, the CDR3 is TGCAGTGCTCCGGACAGGGTCGATGAGCAGTTCTTC. As protein: CSAPDRVDEQFF.

This clonotype was observed a few times. The chain has TRBV19 and TRBJ1-2; 8 nucleotides line up with TRBD1. This CDR3 region has 14 residues. Germline trimming cut 5 bases from V and 4 bases from J; bases unmatched to any gene: 6. Per the germline V gene, CDR1 is LNHDA and CDR2 is SQIVND (reference sequence). CDR3 sequence reads: CASSGQGGSYGYTF. The CDR3 DNA sequence: TGTGCCAGTAGTGGACAGGGCGGGAGCTATGGCTACACCTTC. Combining the CDR3 with reference TRBV19 and TRBJ1-2 gives the whole variable domain DGGITQSPKYLFRKEGQNVTLSCEQNLNHDAMYWYRQDPGQGLRLIYYSQIVNDFQKGDIAEGYSVSREKKESFPLTVTSAQKNPTAFYLCASSGQGGSYGYTFGSGTRLTVV.

This rearrangement joins TRBV29-1 to TRBJ2-6; tentatively, D is TRBD1 or TRBD2 (5 bases each). The ends were cut back, 4 bases at V and 4 bases at J, with 8 bases in the middle. CDR3 length: 13 residues. Germline V gene sequence: CDR1 SQVTM, CDR2 ANQGSEA. The CDR3 region has the DNA TGCAGCGTTGTTGGGACCGGGGCCAACGTCCTGACTTTC. Amino acid sequence: CSVVGTGANVLTF.

This clonotype appeared a few times. The rearrangement uses TRBV12-3 or TRBV12-4 and TRBJ1-6; no firm D call. CDR3 size: 14 residues. V was trimmed by 6 bases and J by 8 bases, leaving 14 bases between them. CDR3 loop: CASRRPTPDSPLHF. DNA for the CDR3: TGTGCCAGCAGACGACCGACACCGGATTCACCCCTCCACTTT.

This chain connects TRBV10-1 to TRBJ2-7; no definite D call. V was shortened by 2 bases and J by 1 base, with 9 bases between the two germline ends. Germline lookup yields CDR1 WNHNN and CDR2 SYGVQD (reference sequence). This CDR3 spans 14 amino acids. The CDR3 spells CASSEDTESYEQYF. CDR3 in DNA: TGCGCCAGCAGTGAGGATACGGAATCCTACGAGCAGTACTTC.

The chain couples TRBV19 to TRBJ1-4, with TRBD1 as a possible D gene (6 bases). Germline V gene lookup returns CDR1 LNHDA and CDR2 SQIVND (reference sequence). The CDR3 totals 15 residues. V lost 7 bases, J lost 4 bases, and 16 bases lay in between. This chain's CDR3 is CASTFGAGVNEKLFF. DNA of the CDR3: TGTGCCAGTACCTTTGGGGCAGGGGTTAATGAAAAACTGTTTTTT.

The table lists this clonotype with a few counts. The gene calls are TRBV5-1 and TRBJ1-5, with 11 nucleotides matching TRBD1. Germline CDR1 SGHRS, CDR2 YFSETQ. The CDR3 runs 18 residues. V lost 0 bases, J lost 1 base, and 6 bases stayed unmatched. The CDR3 here is CASSLGTGGRESNQPQHF. DNA for the CDR3: TGCGCCAGCAGCTTGGGGACAGGGGGCCGGGAGAGCAATCAGCCCCAGCATTTT.

V is TRBV7-6 and J is TRBJ2-2; D unclear. The CDR3 sequence is 14 residues long. V dropped 6 bases and J dropped 7 bases, with 15 bases sitting between them. Germline V CDR1 and CDR2: SGHVS, FNYEAQ. The CDR3 coding sequence is TGTGCCAGCAGGAAGGGAACGGTATTCGGGGAGCTGTTTTTT. Residues: CASRKGTVFGELFF.

This clonotype appeared a few times. The V call is TRBV12-3 or TRBV12-4, the J call TRBJ1-1; 8 nucleotides match TRBD1. This CDR3 is 16 amino acids long. The J segment lost 0 bases and the V segment lost 3 bases, leaving 6 bases of the junction unmatched. CDR3 residues: CASSFGQGHMNTEAFF. The CDR3 DNA is TGTGCCAGCAGTTTTGGACAGGGACACATGAACACTGAAGCTTTCTTT.

The V gene is TRBV27, the J gene TRBJ1-5; no definite D call. Germline CDR1 MNHEY, CDR2 SMNVEV (reference sequence). The CDR3 extends over 13 amino acids. Trimming took off 4 bases at V and 0 bases at J, with 4 bases between the two ends. In DNA form, the CDR3 reads TGTGCCAGCAGTTCCTCTAGCAATCAGCCCCAGCATTTT. As protein: CASSSSSNQPQHF.

The V call is TRBV5-1, the J call TRBJ1-2; TRBD1 might be the D (5 bases). CDR1 and CDR2 (germline): SGHRS, YFSETQ. This CDR3 region has 14 residues. The germline V and J ends were trimmed by 2 bases and 4 bases, with 12 bases remaining between them. For the CDR3, the DNA is TGCGCCAGCAGCTTAACGGGACCGAGCTATGGCTACACCTTC. This translates into CASSLTGPSYGYTF.

This CDR3 is CASSLPQRVYNEQFF. Written as DNA, the CDR3 is TGTGCCAGCAGTTTACCCCAGCGGGTCTACAATGAGCAGTTCTTC. The chain uses TRBV28 and TRBJ2-1; D may be TRBD2 (6 bases). V shed 2 bases and J shed 3 bases, with 11 bases lying between them. The CDR3 extends over 15 amino acids. Germline CDR1 MDHEN, CDR2 SYDVKM.

The chain links TRBV20-1 to TRBJ2-3; no reliable D call. Germline CDR1 is DFQATT and CDR2 is SNEGSKA (reference sequence). Trimming pared 3 bases from V and 4 bases from J, leaving 5 bases between. The CDR3 covers 11 residues. CDR3: CSARFADTQYF. In nucleotides, the CDR3 is TGCAGTGCTAGGTTTGCAGATACGCAGTATTTT.

The chain links TRBV6-5 to TRBJ2-7, with D tentatively TRBD1 (6 bases). CDR3 length: 16 residues. V shed 0 bases and J shed 6 bases, with 18 bases lying between them. CDR1 is MNHEY, CDR2 SVGAGI, per germline. CDR3 sequence reads: CASSYSPTGLRGEQYF. In DNA form, the CDR3 reads TGTGCCAGCAGTTACTCACCAACAGGGTTAAGGGGCGAGCAGTACTTC.

This clonotype was picked up one time. This sequence may be a read error, since a much larger clone differs from it by one base. The chain joins TRBV20-1 to TRBJ1-2; 8 nucleotides match TRBD1. This CDR3 is 13 amino acids long. Germline V gene sequence: CDR1 DFQATT, CDR2 SNEGSKA (reference sequence). CDR3 bases: TGCAGTGGAGGACAGGGAGCAAACTATGGCTACTCCTTC. Its translation: CSGGQGANYGYSF.

This chain uses TRBV10-3 with TRBJ2-5; D call uncertain. This CDR3 contains 12 residues. Germline loops: CDR1 ENHRY, CDR2 SYGVKD. Trimming pared 0 bases from V and 7 bases from J, leaving 6 bases between. CDR3 DNA: TGTGCCATCAGTGAGTCGTATGCGACCCAGTACTTC. Its translation is CAISESYATQYF.